One and the same sample provided the 22 T cell receptor beta chains below, sequenced in a study of chemoradiotherapy in HPV16-positive cancers. TCRdb keeps only in-frame clones here, not all; method: immunoSEQ multiplex PCR. This table holds roughly 40,000 clones, around 82% found once. The material was blood, obtained from a patient who underwent chemoradiotherapy. The origin of the receptors is a human donor with HPV-associated anogenital cancer.

This chain links TRBV2 with TRBJ1-2; D possibly corresponds to TRBD1 (6 bases). The CDR3 runs 17 residues. The germline gives CDR1 SNHLY, CDR2 FYNNEI. Trimming pared 4 bases from V and 4 bases from J, leaving 22 bases between. This CDR3 is CASSGWTDPNRTYGYTF. The CDR3 DNA follows: TGTGCCAGCAGTGGATGGACAGATCCCAACCGGACCTATGGCTACACCTTC.

Here the CDR3 reads CATSSQGANEKLFF. In nucleotides, the CDR3 is TGTGCCACCAGCAGCCAGGGGGCTAATGAAAAACTGTTTTTT. The rearrangement joins TRBV15 to TRBJ1-4, with 7 bases fitting TRBD1. Germline assignment: CDR1 LNHNV and CDR2 YYDKDF (reference sequence). The CDR3 extends over 14 amino acids. Trimming cost V 3 bases and J 3 bases; bases outside gene matches: 1.

J is TRBJ2-1 and V is TRBV15; D is undetermined. The CDR3 is 13 residues long. In germline, CDR1 is LNHNV, CDR2 YYDKDF (reference sequence). Between the trimmed V and J ends, which lost 0 bases and 4 bases, there was a span of 4 bases. CDR3: CATSREGYNEQFF. As DNA, the CDR3 is TGTGCCACCAGCAGAGAAGGGTACAATGAGCAGTTCTTC.

The chain employs TRBV7-8 and TRBJ1-1; 8 bases match TRBD1. Germline loops: CDR1 SGHVS, CDR2 FQNEAQ. The J segment lost 4 bases and the V segment lost 5 bases, leaving 9 bases of the junction unmatched. The CDR3 consists of 15 residues. The DNA of the CDR3 is TGTGCCAGCAGCACCCCCAGGGGGCGGTCCACTGAAGCTTTCTTT. This gives the protein CASSTPRGRSTEAFF.

The J gene is TRBJ2-1, the V gene TRBV27; 7 positions match TRBD1. Per germline, CDR1 MNHEY and CDR2 SMNVEV (reference sequence). There are 12 residues in the CDR3. Unmatched junction bases numbered 4, after V lost 6 bases and J lost 8 bases. The DNA of the CDR3 is TGTGCCAGCAGCCACCAGGGGGATGAGCAGTTCTTC. This encodes CASSHQGDEQFF.

CDR3 amino acids: CASSPIPGQAGEQYF. The CDR3, as DNA: TGTGCCAGCTCACCTATTCCGGGACAGGCCGGTGAGCAGTACTTC. The chain joins TRBV18 to TRBJ2-7; TRBD1 agrees at 8 bases. J gave up 7 bases and V 3 bases, and 11 bases lay outside the gene matches. The CDR3 is 15 amino acids. The germline V gene encodes CDR1 KGHSH and CDR2 LQKENI.

The sample holds one count of this clone. This rearrangement joins TRBV6-5 to TRBJ2-3, with a possible D match to TRBD1 (6 bases). Germline lookup yields CDR1 MNHEY and CDR2 SVGAGI. This CDR3 contains 14 residues. Trimming pared 2 bases from V and 3 bases from J, leaving 9 bases between. The CDR3 DNA follows: TGTGCCAGCAGTTACGGGGGCCGAACAGATACGCAGTATTTT. It is translated as CASSYGGRTDTQYF.

The genes are TRBV9 and TRBJ1-4; 10 bases fit TRBD1. The CDR3 loop spans 15 amino acids. Germline CDR1 SGDLS, CDR2 YYNGEE. V shed 4 bases, J shed 8 bases, and the junction held 8 bases outside the gene matches. Here the CDR3 DNA reads TGTGCCAGCAGCTTGTCGACAGGGGGCTTAGAAAAACTGTTTTTT. This encodes CASSLSTGGLEKLFF.

The V and J genes are TRBV5-6 and TRBJ2-3; maybe TRBD1 (6 bases). The germline V and J ends were trimmed by 1 base and 2 bases, with 11 bases remaining between them. CDR3 length: 15 residues. Germline lookup yields CDR1 SGHDT and CDR2 YYEEEE. The CDR3 loop is CASSLKQGLTDTQYF. CDR3 DNA sequence: TGTGCCAGCAGCTTGAAACAGGGCCTCACAGATACGCAGTATTTT.

V gene TRBV6-1 combines with J gene TRBJ2-7; 9 bases map to TRBD1. With 4 bases clipped from V and 5 bases from J, the junction kept 0 bases outside the gene matches. The CDR3 runs to 12 residues. Germline V gives CDR1 MNHNS, CDR2 SASEGT. The CDR3 here is CASSGDRDEQYF. The CDR3 region has the DNA TGTGCCAGCAGTGGGGACAGGGACGAGCAGTACTTC.

This clone was seen only a few times. The J gene is TRBJ1-5, the V gene TRBV18; 8 bases fit TRBD1. This CDR3 has 14 amino acids. Germline-derived CDR1 and CDR2 are KGHSH and LQKENI. J gave up 3 bases and V 5 bases, and 3 bases lay outside the gene matches. In nucleotides, the CDR3 is TGTGCCAGCTCATCGACAGGGGCCAATCAGCCCCAGCATTTT. Protein sequence: CASSSTGANQPQHF. Using reference TRBV18 and TRBJ1-5 for the parts outside the CDR3, the full variable domain is NAGVMQNPRHLVRRRGQEARLRCSPMKGHSHVYWYRQLPEEGLKFMVYLQKENIIDESGMPKERFSAEFPKEGPSILRIQQVVRGDSAAYFCASSSTGANQPQHFGDGTRLSIL.

This chain joins TRBV7-8 and TRBJ2-5; D might be TRBD1 (6 bases). Trimming cost V 3 bases and J 5 bases, with 13 bases left between them. The CDR3 consists of 14 residues. Germline assignment: CDR1 SGHVS and CDR2 FQNEAQ. In nucleotides, the CDR3 is TGTGCCAGCAGCTTCGGGACATTAGCGGAGACCCAGTACTTC. This gives the protein CASSFGTLAETQYF. The full variable domain, in which reference TRBV7-8 and TRBJ2-5 provide the parts outside the CDR3, is GAGVSQSPRYKVAKRGQDVALRCDPISGHVSLFWYQQALGQGPEFLTYFQNEAQLDKSGLPSDRFFAERPEGSVSTLKIQRTQQEDSAVYLCASSFGTLAETQYFGPGTRLLVL.

The chain employs TRBV6-5 and TRBJ2-7; D is unresolved. V lost 0 bases to trimming and J lost 2 bases, with 11 bases between them. Looked up from germline, CDR1 is MNHEY and CDR2 is SVGAGI. This CDR3 has 15 amino acids. DNA of the CDR3: TGTGCCAGCAGTTACTCGGTGAACGGAGCCTACGAGCAGTACTTC. Protein sequence: CASSYSVNGAYEQYF.

This chain links TRBV27 with TRBJ2-3; D call uncertain. Germline lookup yields CDR1 MNHEY and CDR2 SMNVEV (reference sequence). The CDR3 totals 12 residues. V shed 6 bases and J shed 6 bases, with 10 bases lying between them. The DNA for the CDR3 is TGTGCCAGCAGGGGTACTCCGGATACGCAGTATTTT. This encodes CASRGTPDTQYF.

The rearrangement uses TRBV6-9 and TRBJ2-3; TRBD2 aligns across 8 bases. V was clipped by 2 bases and J by 5 bases; unmatched bases: 0. The CDR3 has 13 amino acids. Germline V CDR1 and CDR2: MNHGY, SVAAGI. As DNA, the CDR3 is TGTGCCAGCAGTTATCGGGAGGGAGATACGCAGTATTTT. Protein sequence: CASSYREGDTQYF.

The V and J genes are TRBV5-4 and TRBJ2-7, with 9 bases matching TRBD1. With 4 bases clipped from V and 2 bases from J, the junction kept 7 bases outside the gene matches. The germline gives CDR1 SGHNT, CDR2 YYREEE (reference sequence). This CDR3 comprises 15 residues. The CDR3 protein is CASSSLTGGPYEQYF. CDR3 bases: TGTGCCAGCAGCAGCCTTACAGGGGGCCCCTACGAGCAGTACTTC.

The chain couples TRBV7-6 to TRBJ1-3; the D gene is possibly TRBD1 (6 bases). CDR3 length: 13 residues. Germline CDR1 is SGHVS and CDR2 is FNYEAQ. Trimming took off 5 bases at V and 10 bases at J, with 15 bases between the two ends. CDR3 sequence: CASSTHSGTTIYF. Here the CDR3 DNA reads TGTGCCAGCAGCACTCACTCGGGGACAACCATATATTTT.

V is TRBV19 and J is TRBJ1-2; D call uncertain. From germline, CDR1 is LNHDA and CDR2 SQIVND (reference sequence). V was clipped by 7 bases and J by 3 bases, with 18 bases between them. The CDR3 is made up of 15 amino acids. The CDR3 nucleotides are TGTGCCAGTAATTTTGCCGGAAGACGCGACTATGGCTACACCTTC. Amino acid sequence: CASNFAGRRDYGYTF.

The chain is built from TRBV7-3 and TRBJ2-1, with 7 bases identical to TRBD2. This CDR3 is 17 amino acids long. The V and J ends lost 5 bases and 0 bases, in that order; junction bases with no gene match: 10. Germline V lookup: CDR1 SGHTA, CDR2 FQGTGA. The CDR3 nucleotides read TGTGCCAGCAGCCTAAGGGCTAGCGGAAGCTCCTACAATGAGCAGTTCTTC. This encodes CASSLRASGSSYNEQFF.

This sequence joins TRBV7-6 and TRBJ2-1; weak D call: TRBD2 (5 bases). The ends were cut back, 2 bases at V and 9 bases at J, with 20 bases in the middle. Per germline, CDR1 SGHVS and CDR2 FNYEAQ. CDR3 length: 16 amino acids. CDR3 sequence: CASSLFERAGNFEQFF. The CDR3 DNA follows: TGTGCCAGCAGCTTATTTGAGAGGGCAGGTAATTTTGAGCAGTTCTTC.

The chain's CDR3 is CASRSTTEKLFF. CDR3 nucleotides: TGCGCCAGCAGATCAACGACCGAAAAACTGTTTTTT. The chain carries TRBV10-2 and TRBJ1-4; D gene uncertain. V lost 6 bases, J lost 8 bases, and 10 bases lay in between. This CDR3 has 12 amino acids. Germline CDR1 and CDR2: WSHSY and SAAADI.

In its sample, this clone was seen once. V usage is TRBV5-1 and J usage is TRBJ1-1, with 7 bases identical to TRBD1. Trimming cost V 1 base and J 4 bases; bases outside gene matches: 13. CDR3 length: 17 residues. Germline values: CDR1 SGHRS, CDR2 YFSETQ. CDR3 sequence: CASSLTRQGTPGTEAFF. CDR3 sequence (DNA): TGCGCCAGCAGCTTGACCCGACAGGGCACTCCGGGCACTGAAGCTTTCTTT.